This T cell receptor (beta chain) was recovered during a study of response to subunit inactivated influenza vaccine. This clonotype was counted between two and nine times. As yet, its antigen is unknown. V was cut by 0 bases and J by 2 bases, with 19 bases left in between. The CDR3 spans 18 residues. CDR1 and CDR2 from the germline V gene are SGDLS and YYNGEE. TCRdb reprocessed the RT-PCR reads via MiXCR and lists one record per CDR3 protein. The sample includes about 780,000 distinct CDR3 sequences, roughly 20% of them seen just once. Study results and limitations: Each seasonal flu vaccination may recruit only limited new T cells, authors suggested.

This clonotype was sampled from a man aged 45-65 years who received an inactivated influenza vaccine. V usage is TRBV9 and J usage is TRBJ2-3; D not resolved. Specimen: PBMCs from blood, collected 4 to 6 days after vaccination. The DNA for the CDR3 is TGTGCCAGCAGCGTAGCTGTGAGGTCCTACATTGACACAGATACGCAGTATTTT. It yields the protein CASSVAVRSYIDTDTQYF.